This T cell receptor (beta chain) came from a study of blood T cell repertoires in COVID-19. Turning to the study itself: Whether acute or convalescent, the COVID-19 samples came from the United States, Italy and Spain. T cells, B-cell-depleted T cells, or PBMCs provided the cDNA or gDNA that served as material.

In germline, CDR1 is SEHNR, CDR2 FQNEAQ (reference sequence). The CDR3 length is 16 residues. V dropped 3 bases and J dropped 4; count of bases not matched to a gene: 10. As originally analysed: Scientists estimated how many nucleated cells there were by amplifying reference gene primers. Repertoires were generated with immunoSEQ multiplex PCR, while TCRdb's copy carries only in-frame clones and drops some. The V and J calls and clone size were taken over from that table, and D and trimming were inferred from the DNA. Here the sample spans 140,000 or so clones, 81% being singletons. Material: peripheral blood. This chain uses TRBV7-9 with TRBJ1-1; 8 positions match TRBD1. This clonotype was sampled from a human donor in a cohort sampled during active COVID-19. The CDR3 loop is CASSFLMTGEVTEAFF. DNA for the CDR3: TGTGCCAGCAGCTTCCTTATGACAGGGGAGGTCACTGAAGCTTTCTTT.